The clone carrying this TCR beta chain was seen just once. This record comes from a study of blood T cell repertoires in COVID-19. Across the study: COVID-19 samples, acute and convalescent, were from the United States, Italy and Spain.

Source study methods: Using reference gene primer amplification, nucleated cell counts were estimated. Some clones are missing from TCRdb's copy, which holds only in-frame ones; the method was immunoSEQ multiplex PCR. V, J and clone size were drawn from that table, and D and trimming were deduced from the DNA. Here the sample spans 110,000 to 150,000 clones, roughly 77% being singletons. Germline CDR1 and CDR2: SGHRS and YFSETQ. V dropped 4 bases and J dropped 5; count of bases not matched to a gene: 6. The CDR3 has 15 residues. The sample was peripheral blood. This chain links TRBV5-1 with TRBJ2-5; TRBD2 matches at 12 bases. This TCR came from a woman in her sixties or seventies with COVID-19, enrolled during active disease. In nucleotides, the CDR3 is TGCGCCAGCAGCCGACTAGCGGGGGACGGGGAGACCCAGTACTTC. Amino acids: CASSRLAGDGETQYF.